Shown below are 21 T cell receptor beta chains from a single sample sequenced in a study of Ad26.COV2.S vaccination and SARS-CoV-2 variants. Method: immunoSEQ multiplex PCR; TCRdb's copy keeps in-frame clones and lacks some. The sample holds more than 150,000 clones, around 90% seen once. The source was peripheral blood, collected after recovery from COVID-19. These receptor sequences come from a human donor who had recovered from COVID-19.

This clone was recorded only once. V gene TRBV11-2 combines with J gene TRBJ1-5, with D maybe TRBD1 (6 bases). The germline V gene has CDR1 SGHAT and CDR2 FQNNGV. The CDR3 has 15 residues. The V gene lost 5 bases and the J gene lost 1 base, with 12 bases spanning the gap. The CDR3 DNA is TGTGCCAGCAGCACAACAGGGAAGAGCAATCAGCCCCAGCATTTT. This encodes CASSTTGKSNQPQHF.

V and J are TRBV2 and TRBJ1-1; perhaps TRBD1 as D (5 bases). The germline gives CDR1 SNHLY, CDR2 FYNNEI. The CDR3 contains 14 residues. V was cut by 8 bases and J by 8 bases, with 21 bases left in between. The chain's CDR3 is CASGNPGRGVEAFF. The CDR3, as DNA: TGTGCCAGCGGAAACCCGGGACGCGGGGTAGAAGCTTTCTTT.

The rearrangement joins TRBV5-1 to TRBJ2-7, with 11 bases that match TRBD2. V shed 0 bases and J 6 bases; nucleotides not matched to a gene: 2. The CDR3 consists of 14 residues. Germline V gene lookup returns CDR1 SGHRS and CDR2 YFSETQ. CDR3 protein: CASSLVLAGGEQYF. CDR3 bases: TGCGCCAGCAGCTTGGTTCTAGCGGGGGGCGAGCAGTACTTC. The full variable domain, rest sourced from reference TRBV5-1 and TRBJ2-7, is KAGVTQTPRYLIKTRGQQVTLSCSPISGHRSVSWYQQTPGQGLQFLFEYFSETQRNKGNFPGRFSGRQFSNSRSEMNVSTLELGDSALYLCASSLVLAGGEQYFGPGTRLTVT.

The V gene is TRBV28, the J gene TRBJ1-2; no firm D call. V lost 3 bases to trimming and J lost 2 bases, with 10 bases between them. The CDR3 runs to 14 residues. The V gene's germline CDR1 is MDHEN and CDR2 SYDVKM. The CDR3 spells CASSLSEVNYGYTF. CDR3 DNA sequence: TGTGCCAGCAGTTTGAGCGAAGTCAACTATGGCTACACCTTC.

The CDR3 DNA follows: TGTGCCAGCAGCTTTTTGACCCTCACCGGGGAGCTGTTTTTT. Translation: CASSFLTLTGELFF. The chain links TRBV3-1 (or the pseudogene TRBV3-2) to TRBJ2-2; D gene uncertain. Germline V CDR1 and CDR2: LGHDT, YNNKEL (reference sequence). V was cut by 5 bases and J by 4 bases, with 11 bases left in between. The CDR3 runs 14 residues.

The genes are TRBV11-1 and TRBJ2-5, with TRBD2 matching 11 bases. CDR1 is SGHAT and CDR2 is FQDESV in the germline V gene (reference sequence). This CDR3 comprises 15 residues. V trimming: 0 bases; J trimming: 4 bases; junction bases outside the gene matches: 1. Here the CDR3 reads CASSLALAGAETQYF. CDR3 bases: TGTGCCAGCAGCTTAGCACTAGCGGGAGCAGAGACCCAGTACTTC.

The gene calls are TRBV7-3 and TRBJ1-1; no firm D call. Germline CDR1 reads SGHTA; CDR2 reads FQGTGA. Trimming shortened V by 1 base and J by 4 bases, and 10 bases separated the two germline ends. The CDR3 sequence is 14 residues long. The CDR3 sequence is CASSLSPRSTEAFF. In DNA, the CDR3 is TGTGCCAGCAGCTTAAGTCCCAGGAGCACTGAAGCTTTCTTT. Variable domain in full (rest from reference TRBV7-3 and TRBJ1-1): GAGVSQTPSNKVTEKGKYVELRCDPISGHTALYWYRQSLGQGPEFLIYFQGTGAADDSGLPNDRFFAVRPEGSVSTLKIQRTERGDSAVYLCASSLSPRSTEAFFGQGTRLTVV.

The rearrangement uses TRBV7-6 and TRBJ2-3; D unclear. This CDR3 has 13 amino acids. Trimming shortened V by 1 base and J by 3 bases, and 5 bases separated the two germline ends. Germline-derived CDR1 and CDR2 are SGHVS and FNYEAQ. The CDR3 DNA is TGTGCCAGCAGCTTAGTCCCGACAGATACGCAGTATTTT. Translating it yields CASSLVPTDTQYF.

On this clone itself: This CDR3 is also generated by other DNA sequences in the sample. CDR3 coding DNA: TGCAGCGTTGGTCGCGGGTTAAACACTGAAGCTTTCTTT. It translates to CSVGRGLNTEAFF. V and J are TRBV29-1 and TRBJ1-1; no clear D. The CDR3 extends over 13 amino acids. CDR1 SQVTM and CDR2 ANQGSEA come from the germline V gene. V was shortened by 4 bases and J by 2 bases, with 11 bases between the two germline ends.

The rearrangement links TRBV7-8 to TRBJ2-1; 10 positions match TRBD2. V lost 6 bases to trimming and J lost 4 bases; unmatched junction nucleotides: 6. This CDR3 has 15 residues. In germline, CDR1 is SGHVS, CDR2 FQNEAQ. The CDR3 region is CASSLSGGVYNEQFF. In DNA form, the CDR3 reads TGTGCCAGCAGTTTGAGCGGGGGGGTTTACAATGAGCAGTTCTTC.

This clone showed up just a few times. Written as DNA, the CDR3 is TGTGCCAGCAGTTACGAGAATCAGCCCCAGCATTTT. Encoded protein: CASSYENQPQHF. The gene calls are TRBV6-6 and TRBJ1-5, with D unresolved. The V and J ends lost 2 bases and 4 bases respectively, with 3 bases between them. This CDR3 is built from 12 residues. The germline V gene has CDR1 MNHNY and CDR2 SVGAGI (reference sequence).

V usage is TRBV4-2 and J usage is TRBJ2-1, with D perhaps TRBD2 (6 bases). From germline, CDR1 is LGHNA and CDR2 YNFKEQ. The CDR3 totals 14 residues. Trimming cost V 0 bases and J 4 bases, with 7 bases left between them. The CDR3 reads CASSQELAYNEQFF. The CDR3 DNA follows: TGTGCCAGCAGCCAAGAACTAGCTTACAATGAGCAGTTCTTC.

The V call is TRBV19, the J call TRBJ2-1; TRBD2 might be the D (6 bases). The germline gives CDR1 LNHDA, CDR2 SQIVND (reference sequence). The CDR3 has 16 amino acids. V lost 3 bases and J 9 bases, leaving 21 bases between the germline ends. The chain's CDR3 is CASSIQGVGGPGEQFF. For the CDR3, the DNA is TGTGCCAGTAGTATTCAGGGCGTAGGAGGGCCGGGTGAGCAGTTCTTC.

This sequence joins TRBV9 and TRBJ1-1; TRBD1 matches at 8 bases. CDR1 SGDLS and CDR2 YYNGEE come from the germline V gene. J gave up 6 bases and V 0 bases, and 7 bases lay outside the gene matches. The CDR3 has 15 residues. This CDR3 is CASSVDQGASAEAFF. The CDR3 bases are TGTGCCAGCAGCGTAGACCAGGGGGCGTCTGCTGAAGCTTTCTTT.

The rearrangement joins TRBV10-3 to TRBJ2-7; TRBD2 aligns across 14 bases. The CDR3 has 17 residues. The junction had 11 bases not matched to a gene; V was cut back by 5 bases and J by 5 bases. The germline gives CDR1 ENHRY, CDR2 SYGVKD. CDR3 bases: TGTGCCATCAGTCCCGGACTAGCGGGAGGACTTCTTCACGAGCAGTACTTC. It is translated as CAISPGLAGGLLHEQYF.

This clone has a single count. The J gene is TRBJ1-1, the V gene TRBV7-3, with no clear D. Germline lookup yields CDR1 SGHTA and CDR2 FQGTGA. The CDR3 runs to 13 residues. V dropped 2 bases and J dropped 1 base, with 5 bases sitting between them. The CDR3 sequence is CASSLYENTEAFF. DNA of the CDR3: TGTGCCAGCAGCTTATACGAGAACACTGAAGCTTTCTTT.

The rearrangement joins TRBV19 to TRBJ2-5; 14 bases are a match to TRBD2. This CDR3 is built from 13 residues. Germline-derived CDR1 and CDR2 are LNHDA and SQIVND (reference sequence). V dropped 7 bases and J dropped 7; count of bases not matched to a gene: 2. The CDR3 protein is CASTGLAGGTQYF. The CDR3 nucleotides read TGTGCCAGTACCGGACTAGCGGGGGGGACCCAGTACTTC. Complete variable domain (other parts from reference TRBV19 and TRBJ2-5): DGGITQSPKYLFRKEGQNVTLSCEQNLNHDAMYWYRQDPGQGLRLIYYSQIVNDFQKGDIAEGYSVSREKKESFPLTVTSAQKNPTAFYLCASTGLAGGTQYFGPGTRLLVL.

The J gene is TRBJ2-5, the V gene TRBV5-4, with 14 bases that match TRBD2. The V gene end was trimmed by 4 bases and the J gene end by 3 bases; junction bases not matched to a gene: 8. CDR3 length: 17 residues. CDR1 is SGHNT, CDR2 YYREEE, per germline (reference sequence). The CDR3 region is CASSPGLAGGPEETQYF. The DNA of the CDR3 is TGTGCCAGCAGCCCCGGACTAGCGGGGGGTCCGGAAGAGACCCAGTACTTC.

The V and J genes are TRBV7-3 and TRBJ2-1; TRBD2 agrees at 14 bases. Germline assignment: CDR1 SGHTA and CDR2 FQGTGA. The CDR3 sequence is 18 residues long. Trimming at V came to 5 bases and at J to 1 base, leaving 7 bases not matched to a gene. In nucleotides, the CDR3 is TGTGCCAGCAGCCCGACTAGCGGGGGGGCTTGGTCCTACAATGAGCAGTTCTTC. Translated, it gives CASSPTSGGAWSYNEQFF.

The chain recombines TRBV6-2 or TRBV6-3 with TRBJ2-1; no definite D call. The CDR3 spans 15 residues. Germline V gene sequence: CDR1 MNHEY, CDR2 SVGEGT. V gave up 0 bases and J gave up 6 bases, with 12 bases separating them. The CDR3 nucleotides are TGTGCCAGCAGTTACTCGGTGCCAAGGAGCAATGAGCAGTTCTTC. This sequence encodes CASSYSVPRSNEQFF.

The chain combines TRBV5-4 with TRBJ2-1, with D tentatively TRBD1 (6 bases). Germline CDR1 SGHNT, CDR2 YYREEE (reference sequence). The length of the CDR3 is 15 residues. Trimming removed 9 bases from V and 12 bases from J, with 28 bases in between. The CDR3 nucleotides read TGTGCCACCAGGATTTCCGGGACAACAAGCAGAATGCAGTTCTTC. Translation: CATRISGTTSRMQFF.